Listed here are 22 T cell receptor beta chains from one sample, sequenced in a study of control samples from healthy donors and cancer patients. Produced via immunoSEQ multiplex PCR; TCRdb's table is partial and in-frame only. The sample includes 150,000 to 200,000 clones, about 86% of them seen just once. Specimen: blood. Source of these receptors: a woman younger than 45 in good health.

The CDR3 loop is CASSPRGVSGNTIYF. The CDR3 nucleotides read TGTGCCAGCAGCCCGAGAGGGGTGTCCGGAAACACCATATATTTT. V and J are TRBV14 and TRBJ1-3; D may be TRBD1 (5 bases). V gave up 4 bases and J gave up 4 bases, with 14 bases separating them. Germline CDR1 SGHDN, CDR2 FVKESK. The CDR3 loop spans 15 amino acids.

In DNA, the CDR3 is TGTGCCATCAGTGAGTCTGTAGACAGAGTTAATGAAAAACTGTTTTTT. Protein sequence: CAISESVDRVNEKLFF. The V call is TRBV10-3, the J call TRBJ1-4, with D perhaps TRBD1 (5 bases). The CDR3 loop spans 16 amino acids. Trimming cost V 0 bases and J 4 bases, with 12 bases left between them. Germline lookup yields CDR1 ENHRY and CDR2 SYGVKD.

The chain recombines TRBV7-9 with TRBJ2-5; 7 positions agree with TRBD1. Per the germline V gene, CDR1 is SEHNR and CDR2 is FQNEAQ (reference sequence). The ends lost 5 bases at V and 2 bases at J; junction bases unmatched: 5. The CDR3 covers 14 residues. This CDR3 is CASSPGQQQETQYF. For the CDR3, the DNA is TGTGCCAGCAGCCCGGGACAGCAACAAGAGACCCAGTACTTC.

The CDR3 reads CASSIRQGYEQYF. For the CDR3, the DNA is TGCGCCAGCAGCATTAGACAGGGGTACGAGCAGTACTTC. The J gene is TRBJ2-7, the V gene TRBV5-1; 8 positions agree with TRBD1. The V gene end was trimmed by 4 bases and the J gene end by 4 bases; junction bases not matched to a gene: 4. The CDR3 has 13 residues. CDR1 and CDR2 (germline): SGHRS, YFSETQ.

V usage is TRBV15 and J usage is TRBJ2-5; the match to TRBD2 covers 8 bases. The CDR3 has 15 amino acids. Per the germline V gene, CDR1 is LNHNV and CDR2 is YYDKDF (reference sequence). V shed 3 bases and J 4 bases; nucleotides not matched to a gene: 7. CDR3 DNA sequence: TGTGCCACCAGCAGCGGGGGGGCTTCATCAGAGACCCAGTACTTC. Encoded protein: CATSSGGASSETQYF.

V is TRBV27 and J is TRBJ2-1; the D gene could be TRBD1 or TRBD2 (5 bases each). The germline CDR1 and CDR2 sequences are MNHEY and SMNVEV (reference sequence). The CDR3 spans 15 residues. Deletions cut 2 bases from V and 3 bases from J, with 11 bases between. The CDR3 sequence: CASSLGGPIYNEQFF. CDR3 DNA sequence: TGTGCCAGCAGTTTAGGGGGACCGATCTACAATGAGCAGTTCTTC.

V and J are TRBV5-1 and TRBJ1-4; TRBD1 agrees at 7 bases. V gave up 6 bases and J gave up 2 bases; unmatched junction bases: 4. This CDR3 is built from 14 residues. Germline CDR1 SGHRS, CDR2 YFSETQ. The CDR3 loop reads CASNPTGTNEKLFF. The CDR3 nucleotides read TGCGCCAGCAATCCGACAGGGACTAATGAAAAACTGTTTTTT.

This clone has only one observation. The chain joins TRBV18 to TRBJ1-5; D may be TRBD1 (5 bases). V was pared by 3 bases and J by 5 bases, with 14 bases between. The CDR3 is made up of 15 amino acids. Germline assignment: CDR1 KGHSH and CDR2 LQKENI. This CDR3 reads CASSPPGGRDQPQHF. CDR3 DNA sequence: TGTGCCAGCTCACCGCCGGGGGGTAGGGATCAGCCCCAGCATTTT.

The chain couples TRBV3-1 (or the pseudogene TRBV3-2) to TRBJ1-4; 10 bases are a match to TRBD1. Germline loops: CDR1 LGHDT, CDR2 YNNKEL (reference sequence). The CDR3 is 15 residues long. V lost 3 bases and J lost 8; bases outside the gene matches: 6. In DNA form, the CDR3 reads TGTGCCAGCAGCCAGGGGACAGGGGTTGGGGAAAAACTGTTTTTT. This codes for CASSQGTGVGEKLFF.

The CDR3 is CASSQWVGAEAFF. The CDR3 DNA is TGTGCCAGCAGCCAATGGGTGGGGGCTGAAGCTTTCTTT. V usage is TRBV16 and J usage is TRBJ1-1; a possible D gene is TRBD1 (5 bases). Trimming removed 1 base from V and 6 bases from J, with 9 bases in between. Germline CDR1 KGHSY, CDR2 FQNENV. CDR3 length equals 13 residues. The entire variable domain, with the rest obtained from reference TRBV16 and TRBJ1-1, is as follows: GEEVAQTPKHLVRGEGQKAKLYCAPIKGHSYVFWYQQVLKNEFKFLISFQNENVFDETGMPKERFSAKCLPNSPCSLEIQATKLEDSAVYFCASSQWVGAEAFFGQGTRLTVV.

The rearrangement uses TRBV6-2 or TRBV6-3 and TRBJ1-1; no clear D. The CDR3 is made up of 13 amino acids. Trimming cost V 6 bases and J 4 bases, with 12 bases left between them. CDR1 MNHEY and CDR2 SVGEGT come from the germline V gene. The CDR3 here is CASSPRGFTEAFF. As DNA, the CDR3 is TGTGCCAGCAGCCCTCGAGGATTCACTGAAGCTTTCTTT.

This clone is a singleton in its sample. The genes are TRBV24-1 and TRBJ2-2; D ambiguous. V lost 6 bases, J lost 5 bases, and 6 bases lay in between. This CDR3 spans 12 amino acids. Germline loops: CDR1 KGHDR, CDR2 SFDVKD. In DNA form, the CDR3 reads TGTGCCACCAGTCTCAAAACCGGGGAGCTGTTTTTT. Protein sequence: CATSLKTGELFF.

This sequence joins TRBV19 and TRBJ1-5; perhaps TRBD1 as D (5 bases). Per germline, CDR1 LNHDA and CDR2 SQIVND (reference sequence). The CDR3 loop spans 13 amino acids. The germline V and J ends were trimmed by 5 bases and 3 bases, with 8 bases remaining between them. CDR3 protein: CASSRRDNQPQHF. The CDR3 bases are TGTGCCAGTAGTCGCAGGGACAATCAGCCCCAGCATTTT. The full variable domain, its missing parts supplied by reference TRBV19 and TRBJ1-5, is DGGITQSPKYLFRKEGQNVTLSCEQNLNHDAMYWYRQDPGQGLRLIYYSQIVNDFQKGDIAEGYSVSREKKESFPLTVTSAQKNPTAFYLCASSRRDNQPQHFGDGTRLSIL.

This clone was seen only once. The rearrangement links TRBV3-1 (or the pseudogene TRBV3-2) to TRBJ2-2, with D perhaps matching TRBD1 (7 bases). Germline lookup yields CDR1 LGHDT and CDR2 YNNKEL (reference sequence). This CDR3 region has 16 residues. Trimming removed 1 base from V and 1 base from J, with 10 bases in between. The CDR3 here is CASSQGQGGNTGELFF. The DNA for the CDR3 is TGTGCCAGCAGCCAAGGACAGGGAGGGAACACCGGGGAGCTGTTTTTT.

This chain connects TRBV6-5 to TRBJ1-3; 7 nucleotides line up with TRBD1. Losses at the gene ends were 6 bases for V and 6 bases for J; bases not matched to a gene: 8. Germline loops: CDR1 MNHEY, CDR2 SVGAGI. The CDR3 has 14 residues. CDR3 residues: CASRKDRLENTIYF. The CDR3 DNA follows: TGTGCCAGCAGGAAGGACAGGCTGGAAAACACCATATATTTT.

The rearrangement joins TRBV4-1 to TRBJ2-7, with 9 bases aligning to TRBD2. The length of the CDR3 is 14 residues. With V trimmed by 1 base and J by 2 bases, 0 bases remained unmatched. Germline V gene lookup returns CDR1 MGHRA and CDR2 YSYEKL. CDR3 in DNA: TGCGCCAGCAGCCAAGGCGGGAGGGCCTACGAGCAGTACTTC. Amino acids: CASSQGGRAYEQYF.

This rearrangement joins TRBV19 to TRBJ1-2; D call uncertain. The CDR3 spans 13 residues. CDR1 is LNHDA and CDR2 is SQIVND in the germline V gene (reference sequence). V lost 0 bases and J 1 base, leaving 3 bases between the germline ends. The CDR3 here is CASSIDFNYGYTF. CDR3 nucleotides: TGTGCCAGTAGTATAGATTTTAACTATGGCTACACCTTC.

J is TRBJ2-5 and V is TRBV9, with D possibly being TRBD1 (6 bases). CDR1 and CDR2 (germline): SGDLS, YYNGEE. Deletions cut 0 bases from V and 2 bases from J, with 11 bases between. The CDR3 loop spans 15 amino acids. The CDR3 region has the DNA TGTGCCAGCAGCGTAGGAATCGGACAGCAAGAGACCCAGTACTTC. Protein product: CASSVGIGQQETQYF.

The genes are TRBV12-3 or TRBV12-4 and TRBJ1-2; D remains ambiguous. Trimming cost V 2 bases and J 5 bases, with 6 bases left between them. This CDR3 comprises 12 residues. Here the CDR3 DNA reads TGTGCCAGCAGTTTAAGGGCGTATGGCTACACCTTC. Its translation is CASSLRAYGYTF.

This clone appeared once. This chain uses TRBV10-3 with TRBJ2-3; 9 bases line up with TRBD1. The ends lost 6 bases at V and 3 bases at J; junction bases unmatched: 7. CDR1 is ENHRY and CDR2 is SYGVKD in the germline V gene. This CDR3 contains 15 residues. CDR3 sequence (DNA): TGTGCCATCAGGGGACAGGGTAGCGTGACAGATACGCAGTATTTT. Translating gives CAIRGQGSVTDTQYF.

The chain couples TRBV3-1 (or the pseudogene TRBV3-2) to TRBJ1-1; no definite D call. Trimming left V 1 base short and J 3 bases short, with 6 bases between. CDR1 and CDR2 from the germline V gene are LGHDT and YNNKEL (reference sequence). There are 13 residues in the CDR3. The CDR3 sequence: CASSQVTDTEAFF. The CDR3, as DNA: TGTGCCAGCAGCCAAGTGACCGACACTGAAGCTTTCTTT.

The rearrangement uses TRBV9 and TRBJ1-1; D is ambiguous. Germline V CDR1 and CDR2: SGDLS, YYNGEE. The V and J ends lost 0 bases and 1 base respectively, with 10 bases between them. The CDR3 has 15 residues. The CDR3 nucleotides are TGTGCCAGCAGCGTAGGGTCGTTGGGGAACACTGAAGCTTTCTTT. Protein sequence: CASSVGSLGNTEAFF.